The 2 T cell receptor beta chains below all came from one sample that was sequenced in a study of Ad26.COV2.S vaccination and SARS-CoV-2 variants. The data were produced by immunoSEQ multiplex PCR, yet TCRdb's version contains in-frame clones alone and is incomplete. Among about 400,000 clones, around nine tenths were seen once, and the ten largest hold around 1.9%. The treatment denotes: approximately 18 received Ad26.COV2.S at low or high dose, single or two shots; about 5 received placebo; per-sample allocation not given. Specimens were obtained on day 63 following the first vaccine or placebo injection. Sequenced here: peripheral blood, sampled in a trial of Ad26.COV2.S vaccine versus placebo. These receptors were obtained from a person between 18 and 65 years old who received the Ad26.COV2.S COVID-19 vaccine or a placebo.

V is TRBV13 and J is TRBJ2-1, with D perhaps matching TRBD2 (6 bases). Trimming cost V 5 bases and J 4 bases, with 9 bases left between them. Germline V gene data show CDR1 as PRHDT and CDR2 as FYEKMQ (reference sequence). The CDR3 covers 13 residues. The CDR3 DNA reads as TGTGCCAGCAGCGTCGGGACTTACAATGAGCAGTTCTTC. Translating it yields CASSVGTYNEQFF.

The rearrangement uses TRBV10-3 and TRBJ2-5; 10 bases match TRBD2. The CDR3 contains 14 residues. Germline V gene lookup returns CDR1 ENHRY and CDR2 SYGVKD. J lost 1 base, V lost 6 bases, and 2 bases had no gene match. The CDR3 coding sequence is TGTGCCATCAGCACTAGCGGGACCCAAGAGACCCAGTACTTC. This translates into CAISTSGTQETQYF.